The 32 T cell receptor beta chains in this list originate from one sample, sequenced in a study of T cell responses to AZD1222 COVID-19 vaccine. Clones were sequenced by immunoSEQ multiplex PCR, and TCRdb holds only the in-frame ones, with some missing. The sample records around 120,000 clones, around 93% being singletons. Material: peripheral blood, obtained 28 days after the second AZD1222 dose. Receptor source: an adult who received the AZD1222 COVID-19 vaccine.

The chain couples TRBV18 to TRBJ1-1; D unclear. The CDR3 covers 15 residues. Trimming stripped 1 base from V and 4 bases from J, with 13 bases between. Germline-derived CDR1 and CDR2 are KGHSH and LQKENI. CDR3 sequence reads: CASSPQSMGGTEAFF. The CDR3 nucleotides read TGTGCCAGCTCACCACAGAGTATGGGAGGCACTGAAGCTTTCTTT.

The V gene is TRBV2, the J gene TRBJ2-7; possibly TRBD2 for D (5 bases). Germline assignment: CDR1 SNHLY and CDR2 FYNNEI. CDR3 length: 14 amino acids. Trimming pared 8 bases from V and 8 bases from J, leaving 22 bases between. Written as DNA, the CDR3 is TGTGCCAGCTTCGGGATGGCCAATTCAGGACAGCAGTACTTC. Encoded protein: CASFGMANSGQQYF.

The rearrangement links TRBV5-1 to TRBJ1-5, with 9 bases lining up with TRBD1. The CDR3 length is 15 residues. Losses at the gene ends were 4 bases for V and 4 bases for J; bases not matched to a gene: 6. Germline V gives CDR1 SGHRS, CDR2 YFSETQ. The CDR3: CASSLTGTGNQPQHF. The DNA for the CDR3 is TGCGCCAGCAGCCTAACCGGGACAGGGAATCAGCCCCAGCATTTT. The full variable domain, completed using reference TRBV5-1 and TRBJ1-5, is KAGVTQTPRYLIKTRGQQVTLSCSPISGHRSVSWYQQTPGQGLQFLFEYFSETQRNKGNFPGRFSGRQFSNSRSEMNVSTLELGDSALYLCASSLTGTGNQPQHFGDGTRLSIL.

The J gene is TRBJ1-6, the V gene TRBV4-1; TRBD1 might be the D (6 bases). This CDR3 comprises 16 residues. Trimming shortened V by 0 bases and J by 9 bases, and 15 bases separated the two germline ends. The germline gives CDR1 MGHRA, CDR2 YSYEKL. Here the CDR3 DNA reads TGCGCCAGCAGCCAAGACAGGGGCTCCCTTGGTTCACCCCTCCACTTT. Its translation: CASSQDRGSLGSPLHF.

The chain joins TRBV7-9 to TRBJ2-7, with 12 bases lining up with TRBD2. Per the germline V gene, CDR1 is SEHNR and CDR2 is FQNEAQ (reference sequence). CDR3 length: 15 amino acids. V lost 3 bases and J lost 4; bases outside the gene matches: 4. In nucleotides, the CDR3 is TGTGCCAGCAGCTTGGCTAGCGGGGGGGCTTACGAGCAGTACTTC. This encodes CASSLASGGAYEQYF.

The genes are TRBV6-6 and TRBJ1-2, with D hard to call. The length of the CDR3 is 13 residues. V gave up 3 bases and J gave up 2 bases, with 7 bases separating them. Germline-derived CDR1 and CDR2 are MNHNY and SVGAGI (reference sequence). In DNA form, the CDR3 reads TGTGCCAGCAGTTATGAGAAAAACTATGGCTACACCTTC. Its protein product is CASSYEKNYGYTF.

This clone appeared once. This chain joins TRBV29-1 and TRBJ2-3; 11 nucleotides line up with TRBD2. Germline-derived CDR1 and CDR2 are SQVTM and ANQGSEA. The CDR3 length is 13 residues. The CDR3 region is CRQTTSGESTQYF. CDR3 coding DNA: TGCAGACAAACGACTAGCGGGGAAAGTACGCAGTATTTT.

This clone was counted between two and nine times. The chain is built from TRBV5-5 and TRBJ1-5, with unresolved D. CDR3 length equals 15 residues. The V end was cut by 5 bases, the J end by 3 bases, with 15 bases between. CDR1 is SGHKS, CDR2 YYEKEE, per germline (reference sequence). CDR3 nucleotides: TGTGCCAGCAGTTCGGACGCCCTGGTCAATCAGCCCCAGCATTTT. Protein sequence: CASSSDALVNQPQHF.

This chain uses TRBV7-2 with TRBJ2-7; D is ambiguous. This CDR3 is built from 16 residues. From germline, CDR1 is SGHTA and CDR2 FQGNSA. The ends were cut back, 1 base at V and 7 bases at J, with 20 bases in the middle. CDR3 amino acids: CASSLVPAGSSMEQYF. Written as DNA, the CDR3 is TGTGCCAGCAGCTTAGTTCCGGCAGGCTCTTCTATGGAGCAGTACTTC.

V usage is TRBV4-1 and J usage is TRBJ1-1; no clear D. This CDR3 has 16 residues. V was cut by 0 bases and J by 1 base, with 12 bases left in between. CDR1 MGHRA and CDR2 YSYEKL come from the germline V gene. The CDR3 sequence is CASSQDGAGGNTEAFF. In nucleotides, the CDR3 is TGCGCCAGCAGCCAAGATGGAGCAGGTGGGAACACTGAAGCTTTCTTT.

The CDR3 sequence: CASSLVSSGYEQYF. As DNA, the CDR3 is TGTGCCAGCAGCTTAGTATCTAGCGGCTACGAGCAGTACTTC. The chain combines TRBV7-2 with TRBJ2-7; 7 nucleotides agree with TRBD2. The CDR3 consists of 14 residues. Per germline, CDR1 SGHTA and CDR2 FQGNSA. Losses at the gene ends were 1 base for V and 3 bases for J; bases not matched to a gene: 3.

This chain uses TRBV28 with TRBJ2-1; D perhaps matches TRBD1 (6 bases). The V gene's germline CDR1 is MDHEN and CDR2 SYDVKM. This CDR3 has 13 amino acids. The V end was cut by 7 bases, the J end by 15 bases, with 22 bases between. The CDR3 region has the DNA TGTGCCAGCACCAACTTCAGGGGTACGCGACCGTTCTTC. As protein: CASTNFRGTRPFF.

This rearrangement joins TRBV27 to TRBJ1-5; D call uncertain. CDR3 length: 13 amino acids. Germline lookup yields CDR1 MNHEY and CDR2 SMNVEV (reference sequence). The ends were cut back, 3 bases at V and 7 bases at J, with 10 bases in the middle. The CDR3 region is CASSFPGPQPQHF. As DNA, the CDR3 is TGTGCCAGCAGTTTCCCGGGTCCCCAGCCCCAGCATTTT.

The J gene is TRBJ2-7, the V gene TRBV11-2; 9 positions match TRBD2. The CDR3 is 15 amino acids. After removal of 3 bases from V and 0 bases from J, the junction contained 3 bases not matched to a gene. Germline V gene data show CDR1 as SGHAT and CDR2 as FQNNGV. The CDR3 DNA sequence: TGTGCCAGCAGCTTTCTAGCGGGACACTCCTACGAGCAGTACTTC. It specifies CASSFLAGHSYEQYF.

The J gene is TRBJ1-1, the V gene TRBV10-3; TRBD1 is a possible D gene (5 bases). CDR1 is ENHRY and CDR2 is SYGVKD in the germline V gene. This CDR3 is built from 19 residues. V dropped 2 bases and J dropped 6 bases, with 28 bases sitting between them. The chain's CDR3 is CAISEGAGAPQNLIPEAFF. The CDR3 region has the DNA TGTGCCATCAGTGAGGGGGCGGGAGCCCCCCAAAATCTGATCCCTGAAGCTTTCTTT.

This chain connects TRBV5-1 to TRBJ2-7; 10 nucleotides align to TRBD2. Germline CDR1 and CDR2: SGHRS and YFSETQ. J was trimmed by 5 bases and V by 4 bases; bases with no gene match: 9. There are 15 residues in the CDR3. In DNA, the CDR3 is TGCGCCAGCAGCGGGACCGGGACTAGCGTCGACGAGCAGTACTTC. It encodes CASSGTGTSVDEQYF.

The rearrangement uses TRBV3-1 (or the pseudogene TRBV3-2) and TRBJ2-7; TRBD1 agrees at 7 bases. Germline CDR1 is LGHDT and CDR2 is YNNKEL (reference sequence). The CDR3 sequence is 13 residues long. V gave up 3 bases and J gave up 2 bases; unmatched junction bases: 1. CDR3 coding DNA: TGTGCCAGCAGCCAGGGACAGCCCTACGAGCAGTACTTC. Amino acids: CASSQGQPYEQYF.

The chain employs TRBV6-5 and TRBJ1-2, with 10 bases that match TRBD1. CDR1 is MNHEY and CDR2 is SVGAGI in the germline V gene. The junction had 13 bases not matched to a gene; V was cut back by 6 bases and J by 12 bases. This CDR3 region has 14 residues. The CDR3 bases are TGTGCCAGCAGACCGCCGGGACAGGGGACGGGGGACACCTTC. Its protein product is CASRPPGQGTGDTF.

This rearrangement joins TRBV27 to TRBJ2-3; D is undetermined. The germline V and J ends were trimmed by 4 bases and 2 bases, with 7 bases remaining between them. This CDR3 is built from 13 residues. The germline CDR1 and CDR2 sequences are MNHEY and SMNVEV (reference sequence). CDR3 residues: CASSSPYTDTQYF. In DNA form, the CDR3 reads TGTGCCAGCAGTTCGCCTTACACAGATACGCAGTATTTT.

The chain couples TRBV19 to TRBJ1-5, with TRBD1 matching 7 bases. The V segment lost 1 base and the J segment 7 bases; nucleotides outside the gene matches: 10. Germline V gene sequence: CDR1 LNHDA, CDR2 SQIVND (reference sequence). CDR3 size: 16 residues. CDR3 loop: CASSIVWQGGKQPQHF. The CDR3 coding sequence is TGTGCCAGTAGTATAGTATGGCAGGGGGGTAAGCAGCCCCAGCATTTT.

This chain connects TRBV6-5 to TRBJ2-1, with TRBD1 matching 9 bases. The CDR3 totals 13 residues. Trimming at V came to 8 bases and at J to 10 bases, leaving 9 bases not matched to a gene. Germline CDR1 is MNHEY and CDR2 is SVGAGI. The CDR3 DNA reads TGTGCCAGCGCGGGACAGGGTCGAGGCGAGCAGTTCTTC. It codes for CASAGQGRGEQFF.

The CDR3 nucleotides read TGTGCCAGTAGGCGGGACGTTAATGGCTACACCTTC. This sequence encodes CASRRDVNGYTF. The chain carries TRBV19 and TRBJ1-2, with a tentative D call TRBD1 (5 bases). Per the germline V gene, CDR1 is LNHDA and CDR2 is SQIVND (reference sequence). The CDR3 loop spans 12 amino acids. Trimming took off 6 bases at V and 6 bases at J, with 11 bases between the two ends.

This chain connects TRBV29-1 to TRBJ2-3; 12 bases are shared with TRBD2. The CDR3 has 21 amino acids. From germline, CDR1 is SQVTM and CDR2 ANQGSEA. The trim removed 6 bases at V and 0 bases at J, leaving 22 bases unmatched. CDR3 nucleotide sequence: TGCAGCGTGGCCAAGAAAGGGACTAGCGGGCAAACCTTAACTAGCACAGATACGCAGTATTTT. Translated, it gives CSVAKKGTSGQTLTSTDTQYF.

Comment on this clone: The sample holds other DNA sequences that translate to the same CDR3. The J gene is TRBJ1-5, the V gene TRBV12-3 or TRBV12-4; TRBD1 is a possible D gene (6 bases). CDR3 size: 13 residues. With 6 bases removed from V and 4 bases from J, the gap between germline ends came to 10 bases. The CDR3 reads CASSFQGNQPQHF. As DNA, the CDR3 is TGTGCCAGCAGCTTTCAGGGGAATCAGCCCCAGCATTTT.

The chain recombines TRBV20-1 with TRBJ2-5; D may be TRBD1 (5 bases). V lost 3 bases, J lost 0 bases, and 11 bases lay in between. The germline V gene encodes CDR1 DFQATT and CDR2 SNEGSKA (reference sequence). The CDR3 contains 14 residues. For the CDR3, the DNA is TGCAGTGCTAGTGAGACAGCGAACCAAGAGACCCAGTACTTC. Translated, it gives CSASETANQETQYF.

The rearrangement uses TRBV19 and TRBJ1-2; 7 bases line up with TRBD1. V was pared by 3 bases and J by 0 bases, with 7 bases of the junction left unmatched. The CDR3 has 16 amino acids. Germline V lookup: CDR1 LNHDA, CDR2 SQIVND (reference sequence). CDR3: CASSMVSGQTNYGYTF. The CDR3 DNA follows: TGTGCCAGTAGTATGGTCTCGGGACAGACTAACTATGGCTACACCTTC.

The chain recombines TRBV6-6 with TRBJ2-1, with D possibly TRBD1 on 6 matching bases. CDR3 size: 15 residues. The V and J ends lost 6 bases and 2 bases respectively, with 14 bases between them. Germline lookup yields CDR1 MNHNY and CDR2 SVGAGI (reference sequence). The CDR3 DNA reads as TGTGCCAGCAGCGCTGGGCAGGGGACCTACAATGAGCAGTTCTTC. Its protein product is CASSAGQGTYNEQFF.

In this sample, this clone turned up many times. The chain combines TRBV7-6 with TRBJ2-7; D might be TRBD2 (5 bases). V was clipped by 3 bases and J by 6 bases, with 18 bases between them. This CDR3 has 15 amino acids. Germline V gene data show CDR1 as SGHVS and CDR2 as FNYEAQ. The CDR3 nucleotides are TGTGCCAGCAGCTTGTCCCCGGGTCTTCGGGGCGAGCAGTACTTC. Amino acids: CASSLSPGLRGEQYF.

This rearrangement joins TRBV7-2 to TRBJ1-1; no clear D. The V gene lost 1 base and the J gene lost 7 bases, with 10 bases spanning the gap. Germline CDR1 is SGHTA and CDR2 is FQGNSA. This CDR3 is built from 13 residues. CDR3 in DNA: TGTGCCAGCAGCTTAGAGGACGGAAGTGAAGCTTTCTTT. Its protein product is CASSLEDGSEAFF. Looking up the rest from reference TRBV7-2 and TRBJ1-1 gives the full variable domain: GAGVSQSPSNKVTEKGKDVELRCDPISGHTALYWYRQSLGQGLEFLIYFQGNSAPDKSGLPSDRFSAERTGGSVSTLTIQRTQQEDSAVYLCASSLEDGSEAFFGQGTRLTVV.

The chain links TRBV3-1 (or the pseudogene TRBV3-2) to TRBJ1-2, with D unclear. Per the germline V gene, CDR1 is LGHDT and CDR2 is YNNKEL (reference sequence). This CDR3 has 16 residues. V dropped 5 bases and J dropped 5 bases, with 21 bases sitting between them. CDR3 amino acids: CASSARQVGFYYGYTF. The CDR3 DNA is TGTGCCAGCAGCGCGCGTCAGGTGGGGTTTTATTATGGCTACACCTTC.

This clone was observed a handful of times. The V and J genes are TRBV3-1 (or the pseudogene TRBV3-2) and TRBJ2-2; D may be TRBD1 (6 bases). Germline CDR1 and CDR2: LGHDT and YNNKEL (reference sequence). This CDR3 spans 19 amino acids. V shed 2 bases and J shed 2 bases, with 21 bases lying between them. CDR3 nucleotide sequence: TGTGCCAGCAGCCAATATCGGATCGTGGGGACAACTAACACCGGGGAGCTGTTTTTT. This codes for CASSQYRIVGTTNTGELFF.

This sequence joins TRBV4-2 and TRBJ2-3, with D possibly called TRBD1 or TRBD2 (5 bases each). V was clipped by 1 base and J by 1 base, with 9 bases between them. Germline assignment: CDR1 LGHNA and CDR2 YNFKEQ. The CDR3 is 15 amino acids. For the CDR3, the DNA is TGTGCCAGCAGCCAAGCCCGGGGACGCACAGATACGCAGTATTTT. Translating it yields CASSQARGRTDTQYF.